These T cell receptor beta chains were read from a single sample in a study of blood T cells in healthy people across ages. TCRdb used MiXCR to reprocess the 5' RACE reads, holding one entry per CDR3 protein. The profile shows some 1,800,000 distinct CDR3 sequences, about 39% of them singletons. Sequencing was carried out using blood. Every receptor here comes from a human donor in good health. Both conserved end residues are trimmed from each CDR3. A D gene is named only where the DNA matches it firmly.

>TRBJ1-2|.|TRBV9
TSSVGTDSLVPYGYT
>TRBJ1-6|.|TRBV12-3/TRBV12-4
ASSWFFGNSPLH
>TRBJ2-5|.|TRBV7-2
ASSLGYREVQETQY
>TRBJ1-1|.|TRBV29-1
SPLRGLRRGAMNTEAF
>TRBJ2-5|.|TRBV29-1
SVEDHDRQETQY
>TRBJ2-1|TRBD1|TRBV7-2
ASSLSLQGAQGGQF
>TRBJ2-1|TRBD1|TRBV7-9
ASSRRSLGQANNEQF
>TRBJ2-2|.|TRBV5-1
ASSRATGGTGELF
>TRBJ1-5|.|TRBV6-6
ASSPSRDSNQPQH
>TRBJ2-2|TRBD1|TRBV6-6
ASSEGQGFGRELF
>TRBJ1-4|.|TRBV10-3
AISESQPNEKLF
>TRBJ1-5|.|TRBV28
ASSLFVQPQH
>TRBJ2-5|.|TRBV6-2/TRBV6-3
ASSLDFGAQY
>TRBJ2-1|TRBD2|TRBV7-9
ASSLVGSGGDEQF
>TRBJ1-2|.|TRBV6-2/TRBV6-3
ASSYLAGVRSYT
>TRBJ1-2|TRBD1|TRBV7-2
ASSYDRGSGYT
>TRBJ1-1|.|TRBV29-1
SVEQRDGGTEAF
>TRBJ1-1|.|TRBV5-6
ASSPNGGSAF
>TRBJ2-1|TRBD2|TRBV7-9
ASSPQPRTGGDQF
>TRBJ1-2|.|TRBV3-1
ASSQLGRNYGYT
>TRBJ1-6|.|TRBV11-2
ASSGDGLLTLH
>TRBJ2-5|TRBD1|TRBV29-1
SARDRSQETQY
>TRBJ2-1|TRBD2|TRBV29-1
SVRTSGDFSYNEQF
>TRBJ2-1|TRBD1|TRBV7-9
ASSGSGTVTYNEQF
>TRBJ1-5|.|TRBV20-1
SADGYNSNQPQH
>TRBJ2-5|.|TRBV24-1
AASDLYRGLETQY
>TRBJ2-1|.|TRBV14
ASSSDRDKEQF
>TRBJ2-7|TRBD2|TRBV29-1
SVEYPSGTYEQY
>TRBJ2-3|.|TRBV7-3
ASSPRSGGGPETGTDTQY
>.|.|TRBV20-1
SVPGRTYEQY
>TRBJ2-7|TRBD2|TRBV29-1
SVEAGGNSYEQY
>TRBJ1-6|TRBD1|TRBV28
ASTGQQNSPLH
>TRBJ2-3|TRBD2|TRBV10-3
AISEPAGAGTSTDTQY
>TRBJ1-3|.|TRBV18
ASSPSSGGNTIY
>TRBJ1-2|TRBD1|TRBV7-8
ASSLGTVSNYGYT
>TRBJ1-3|.|TRBV5-1
ASSLAGTAGSATIY
>TRBJ1-1|TRBD1|TRBV7-2
ASSPQTGENTEAF
>TRBJ2-3|TRBD1|TRBV11-1
ASRSGTGWADTQY
>TRBJ2-6|.|TRBV7-2
ASSLVVPGANVLT
>TRBJ1-2|.|TRBV4-3
ASSQAKGGLGYGYT
>TRBJ2-5|.|TRBV29-1
SVGRMGGAETQY
>TRBJ2-7|TRBD2|TRBV7-2
ASSLAGGNEQY
>TRBJ2-7|.|TRBV7-2
ASSLVHRTYEQY